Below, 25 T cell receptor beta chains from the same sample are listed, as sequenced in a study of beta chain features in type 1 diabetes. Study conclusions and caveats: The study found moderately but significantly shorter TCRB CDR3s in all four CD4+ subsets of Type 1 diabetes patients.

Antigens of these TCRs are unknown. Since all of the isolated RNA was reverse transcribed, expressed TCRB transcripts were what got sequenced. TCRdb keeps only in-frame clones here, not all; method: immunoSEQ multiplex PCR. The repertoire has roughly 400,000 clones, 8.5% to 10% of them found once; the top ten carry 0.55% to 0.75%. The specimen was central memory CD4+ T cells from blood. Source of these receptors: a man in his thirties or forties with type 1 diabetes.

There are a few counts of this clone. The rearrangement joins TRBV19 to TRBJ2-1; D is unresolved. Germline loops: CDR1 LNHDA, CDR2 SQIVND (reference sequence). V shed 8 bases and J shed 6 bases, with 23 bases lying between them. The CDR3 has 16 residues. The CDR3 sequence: CASSHYSPQRLNEQFF. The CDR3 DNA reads TGTGCCAGTTCCCATTACAGTCCCCAACGCCTCAATGAGCAGTTCTTC.

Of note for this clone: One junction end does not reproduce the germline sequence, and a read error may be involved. In DNA, the CDR3 is TGTGCCAGCAGCCCTGGACCGGGCACGGATACGCAGTATTTT. It yields the protein CASSPGPGTDTQYF. This chain connects TRBV13 to TRBJ2-3; D call uncertain. The CDR3 loop spans 14 amino acids. Germline V gene lookup returns CDR1 PRHDT and CDR2 FYEKMQ (reference sequence).

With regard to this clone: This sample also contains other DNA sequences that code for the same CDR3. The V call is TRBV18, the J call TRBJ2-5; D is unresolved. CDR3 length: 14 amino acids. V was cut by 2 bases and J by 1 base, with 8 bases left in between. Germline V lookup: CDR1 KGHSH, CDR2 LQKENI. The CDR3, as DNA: TGTGCCAGCTCACCATTCGGTATCCAAGAGACCCAGTACTTC. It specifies CASSPFGIQETQYF.

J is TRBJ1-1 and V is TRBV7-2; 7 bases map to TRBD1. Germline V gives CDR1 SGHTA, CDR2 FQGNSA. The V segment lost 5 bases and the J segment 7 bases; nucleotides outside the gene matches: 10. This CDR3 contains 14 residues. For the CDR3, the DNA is TGTGCCAGCAGCCCCCCGACAGGGAGCCTTGAAGCTTTCTTT. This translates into CASSPPTGSLEAFF.

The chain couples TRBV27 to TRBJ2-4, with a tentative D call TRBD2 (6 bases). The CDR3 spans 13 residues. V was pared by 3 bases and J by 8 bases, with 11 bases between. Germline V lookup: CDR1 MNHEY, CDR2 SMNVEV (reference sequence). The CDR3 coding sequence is TGTGCCAGCAGTTTCCCGGGAGCGGACATTCAGTACTTC. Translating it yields CASSFPGADIQYF.

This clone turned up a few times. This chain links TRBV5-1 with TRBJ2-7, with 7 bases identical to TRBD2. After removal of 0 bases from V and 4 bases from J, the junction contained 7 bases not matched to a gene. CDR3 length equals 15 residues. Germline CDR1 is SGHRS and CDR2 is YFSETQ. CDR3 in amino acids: CASSLEGRGTYEQYF. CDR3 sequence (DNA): TGCGCCAGCAGCTTGGAAGGGCGGGGGACGTACGAGCAGTACTTC.

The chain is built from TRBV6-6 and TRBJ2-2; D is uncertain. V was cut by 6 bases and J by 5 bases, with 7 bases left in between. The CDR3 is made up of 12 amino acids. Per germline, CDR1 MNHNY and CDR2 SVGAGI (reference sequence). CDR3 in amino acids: CASSGRTGELFF. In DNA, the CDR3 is TGTGCCAGCAGCGGACGGACCGGGGAGCTGTTTTTT.

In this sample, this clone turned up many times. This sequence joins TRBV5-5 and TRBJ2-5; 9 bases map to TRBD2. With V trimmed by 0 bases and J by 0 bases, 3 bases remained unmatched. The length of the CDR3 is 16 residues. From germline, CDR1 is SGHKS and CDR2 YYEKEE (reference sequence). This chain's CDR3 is CASSLGLAGNQETQYF. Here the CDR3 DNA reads TGTGCCAGCAGCTTGGGGCTAGCGGGGAACCAAGAGACCCAGTACTTC.

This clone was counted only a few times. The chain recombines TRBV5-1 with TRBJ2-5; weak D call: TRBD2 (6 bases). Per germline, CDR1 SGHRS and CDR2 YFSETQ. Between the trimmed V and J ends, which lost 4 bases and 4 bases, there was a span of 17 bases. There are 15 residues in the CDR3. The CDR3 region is CASSQRDGGRETQYF. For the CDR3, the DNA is TGCGCCAGCAGCCAAAGGGACGGAGGGAGAGAGACCCAGTACTTC.

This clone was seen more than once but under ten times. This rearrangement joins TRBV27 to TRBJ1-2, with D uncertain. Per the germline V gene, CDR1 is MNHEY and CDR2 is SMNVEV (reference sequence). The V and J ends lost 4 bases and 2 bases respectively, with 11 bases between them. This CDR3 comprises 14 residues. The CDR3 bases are TGTGCCAGCAGTTCGTACGGAATAAACTATGGCTACACCTTC. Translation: CASSSYGINYGYTF.

The CDR3 DNA follows: TGTGCCAGCAGTGAATACACCGCCCTCGAAGCTTTCTTT. Its translation is CASSEYTALEAFF. This chain connects TRBV6-1 to TRBJ1-1; D call uncertain. This CDR3 is 13 amino acids long. Germline V CDR1 and CDR2: MNHNS, SASEGT. V dropped 2 bases and J dropped 8 bases, with 12 bases sitting between them.

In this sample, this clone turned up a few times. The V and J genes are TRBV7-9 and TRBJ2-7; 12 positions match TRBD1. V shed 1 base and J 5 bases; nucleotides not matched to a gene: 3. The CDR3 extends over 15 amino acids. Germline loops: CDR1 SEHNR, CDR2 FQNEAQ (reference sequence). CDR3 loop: CASSLVGTGGHEQYF. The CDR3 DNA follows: TGTGCCAGCAGCTTAGTCGGGACAGGGGGCCACGAGCAGTACTTC.

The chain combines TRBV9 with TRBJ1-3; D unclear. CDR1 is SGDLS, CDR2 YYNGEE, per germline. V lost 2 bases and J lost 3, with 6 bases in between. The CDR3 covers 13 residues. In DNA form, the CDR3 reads TGTGCCAGCAGCGTCATCGGTGGAAACACCATATATTTT. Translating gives CASSVIGGNTIYF.

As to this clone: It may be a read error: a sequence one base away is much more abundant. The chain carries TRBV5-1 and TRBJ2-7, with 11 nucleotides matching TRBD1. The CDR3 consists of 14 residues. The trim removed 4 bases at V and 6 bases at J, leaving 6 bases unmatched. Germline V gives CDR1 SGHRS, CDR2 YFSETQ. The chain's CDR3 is CASSTGTGGAEQYF. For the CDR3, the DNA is TGCGCCAGCAGCACGGGGACAGGGGGGGCCGAGCAGTACTTC.

In nucleotides, the CDR3 is TGCAGTGCTAGCTTTTCCGGTGAGCAGTTCTTC. This encodes CSASFSGEQFF. V gene TRBV20-1 combines with J gene TRBJ2-1, with D unresolved. V shed 3 bases and J shed 9 bases, with 9 bases lying between them. Per the germline V gene, CDR1 is DFQATT and CDR2 is SNEGSKA (reference sequence). This CDR3 comprises 11 residues.

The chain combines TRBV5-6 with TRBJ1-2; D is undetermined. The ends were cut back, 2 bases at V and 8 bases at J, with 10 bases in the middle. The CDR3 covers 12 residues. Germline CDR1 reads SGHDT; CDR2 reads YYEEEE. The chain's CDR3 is CASSFEAEGYTF. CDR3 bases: TGTGCCAGCAGCTTCGAGGCAGAAGGCTACACCTTC.

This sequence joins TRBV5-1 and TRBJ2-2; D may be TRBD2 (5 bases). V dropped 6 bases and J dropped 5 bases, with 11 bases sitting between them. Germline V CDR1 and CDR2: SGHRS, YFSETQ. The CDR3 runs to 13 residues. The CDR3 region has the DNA TGCGCCAGCACTCGGGGAGAAACCGGGGAGCTGTTTTTT. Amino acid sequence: CASTRGETGELFF.

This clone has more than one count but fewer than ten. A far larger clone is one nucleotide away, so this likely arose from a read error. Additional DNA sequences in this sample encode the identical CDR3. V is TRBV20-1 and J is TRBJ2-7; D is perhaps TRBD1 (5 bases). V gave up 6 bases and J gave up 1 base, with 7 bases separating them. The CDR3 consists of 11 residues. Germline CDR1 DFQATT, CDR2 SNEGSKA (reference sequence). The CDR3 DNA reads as TGCAGTGCGCGACAGTCCTACGAGCAGTACTTC. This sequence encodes CSARQSYEQYF.

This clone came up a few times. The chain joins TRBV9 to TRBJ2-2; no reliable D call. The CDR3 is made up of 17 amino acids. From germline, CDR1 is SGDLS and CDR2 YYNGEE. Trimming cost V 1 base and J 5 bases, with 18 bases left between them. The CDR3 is CASSVTSLGDLTGELFF. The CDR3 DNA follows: TGTGCCAGCAGCGTAACATCGCTAGGAGATTTGACCGGGGAGCTGTTTTTT.

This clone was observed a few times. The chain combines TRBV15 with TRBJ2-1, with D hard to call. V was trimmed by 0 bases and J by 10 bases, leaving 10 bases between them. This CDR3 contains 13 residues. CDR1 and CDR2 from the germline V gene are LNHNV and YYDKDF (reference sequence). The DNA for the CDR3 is TGTGCCACCAGCAGAGATCTCGATTGGGAGCAGTTCTTC. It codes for CATSRDLDWEQFF.

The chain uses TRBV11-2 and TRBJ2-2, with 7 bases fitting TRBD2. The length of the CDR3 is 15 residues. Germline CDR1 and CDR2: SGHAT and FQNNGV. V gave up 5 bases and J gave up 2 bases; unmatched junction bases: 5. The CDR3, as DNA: TGTGCCAGCAGCCCTAGACTAGCCAACACCGGGGAGCTGTTTTTT. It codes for CASSPRLANTGELFF.

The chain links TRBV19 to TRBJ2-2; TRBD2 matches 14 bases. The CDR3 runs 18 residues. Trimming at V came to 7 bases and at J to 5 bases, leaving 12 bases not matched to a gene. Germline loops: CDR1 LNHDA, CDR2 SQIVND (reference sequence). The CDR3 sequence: CASTMGLAGEGGTGELFF. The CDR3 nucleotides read TGTGCCAGTACCATGGGACTAGCGGGAGAAGGTGGTACCGGGGAGCTGTTTTTT.

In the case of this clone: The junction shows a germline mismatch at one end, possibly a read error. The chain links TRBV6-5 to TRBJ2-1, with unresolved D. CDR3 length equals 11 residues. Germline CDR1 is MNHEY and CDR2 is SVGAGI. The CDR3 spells CASSYSNEQFF. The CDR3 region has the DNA TGTGCCAGCAGCTACTCTAATGAGCAGTTCTTC.

CDR3 sequence: CASSRSTSGRQTDTQYF. The CDR3 nucleotides are TGCGCCAGCAGTCGCTCGACTAGCGGGAGGCAGACAGATACGCAGTATTTT. V is TRBV5-1 and J is TRBJ2-3; TRBD2 aligns across 13 bases. The CDR3 totals 17 residues. Germline V CDR1 and CDR2: SGHRS, YFSETQ. The V gene end was trimmed by 5 bases and the J gene end by 3 bases; junction bases not matched to a gene: 9. Full variable domain (outside the CDR3, taken from reference TRBV5-1 and TRBJ2-3): KAGVTQTPRYLIKTRGQQVTLSCSPISGHRSVSWYQQTPGQGLQFLFEYFSETQRNKGNFPGRFSGRQFSNSRSEMNVSTLELGDSALYLCASSRSTSGRQTDTQYFGPGTRLTVL.

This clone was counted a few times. The CDR3, as DNA: TGTGCCAGCAGTCTCTCGCGGGGGGGAGATACGCAGTATTTT. It translates to CASSLSRGGDTQYF. V usage is TRBV25-1 and J usage is TRBJ2-3; 9 bases line up with TRBD2. From germline, CDR1 is MGHDK and CDR2 SYGVNS. This CDR3 is 14 amino acids long. The ends lost 5 bases at V and 5 bases at J; junction bases unmatched: 5.